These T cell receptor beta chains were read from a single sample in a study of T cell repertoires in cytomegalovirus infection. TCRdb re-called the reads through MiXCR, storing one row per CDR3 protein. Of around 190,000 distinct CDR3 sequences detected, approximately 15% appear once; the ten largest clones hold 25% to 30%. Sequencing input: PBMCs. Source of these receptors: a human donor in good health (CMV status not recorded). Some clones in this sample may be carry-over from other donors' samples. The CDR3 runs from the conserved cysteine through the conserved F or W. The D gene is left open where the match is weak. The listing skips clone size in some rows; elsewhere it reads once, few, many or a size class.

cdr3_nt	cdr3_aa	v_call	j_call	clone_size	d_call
TGCGCCACCATAAATCCCGACAGGGACCATACAGATACGCAGTATTTT	CATINPDRDHTDTQYF	TRBV10-2	TRBJ2-3	many	TRBD1
TGTGCCAGCAATACGGGACGGGGGCCTCTTTACGAGCAGTACTTC	CASNTGRGPLYEQYF	TRBV6-1	TRBJ2-7	.	.
TGTGCCAGCAGCTTATACGGGGAGCACACTGAAGCTTTCTTT	CASSLYGEHTEAFF	TRBV7-8	TRBJ1-1	many	.
TGTGCCAGCAGTTGGGGACAGACCTACAATGAGCAGTTCTTC	CASSWGQTYNEQFF	TRBV6-5	TRBJ2-1	few	TRBD1
TGTGCCAGCAGGGACCCGCGGCCGGGCCAGGGCTACACCTTC	CASRDPRPGQGYTF	TRBV12-3/TRBV12-4	TRBJ1-2	.	.
TGCGCCAGCAGCCAGCTTGACGGGGGTCGGAACTATGGCTACACCTTC	CASSQLDGGRNYGYTF	TRBV4-1	TRBJ1-2	few	.
TGTGCCAGCAGCCTGGGCCCCCGCAATCAGCCCCAGCATTTT	CASSLGPRNQPQHF	TRBV28	TRBJ1-5	many	.
TGTGCCAGCAGCTTAACCCCTTGGCCCAATGAGCAGTTCTTC	CASSLTPWPNEQFF	TRBV11-2	TRBJ2-1	few	.
TGCGCCAGCATGACAGGGAAGACAGATACGCAGTATTTT	CASMTGKTDTQYF	TRBV10-2	TRBJ2-3	.	TRBD1
TGTGCCAGCAGCCCAGGACAGGCGGAGCAGCCCCAGCATTTT	CASSPGQAEQPQHF	TRBV7-2	TRBJ1-5	many	TRBD1
TGTGCCAGCAGTTTACAGGGGGCGGGCTACACCTTC	CASSLQGAGYTF	TRBV12-3/TRBV12-4	TRBJ1-2	.	TRBD1
TGTGCCAGCGACCGGGTCCACACCGGGGAGCTGTTTTTT	CASDRVHTGELFF	TRBV7-2	TRBJ2-2	many	.